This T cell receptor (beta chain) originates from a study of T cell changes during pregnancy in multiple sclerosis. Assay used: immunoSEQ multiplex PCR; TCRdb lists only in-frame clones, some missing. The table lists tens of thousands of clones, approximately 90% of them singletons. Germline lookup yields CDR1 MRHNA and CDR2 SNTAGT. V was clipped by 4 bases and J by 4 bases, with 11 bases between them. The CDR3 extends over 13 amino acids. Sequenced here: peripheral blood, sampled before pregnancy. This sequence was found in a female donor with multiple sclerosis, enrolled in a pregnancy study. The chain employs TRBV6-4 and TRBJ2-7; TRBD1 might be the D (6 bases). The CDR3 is CASSAATGYEQYF. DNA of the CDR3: TGTGCCAGCAGTGCCGCGACAGGTTACGAGCAGTACTTC.